One sample yielded the 21 T cell receptor beta chains listed below, sequenced in a study of blood T cells in healthy people across ages. A second roughly 6 to 11 cycle PCR used barcoded and J-beta primers. MiXCR was run by TCRdb on the 5' RACE reads, yielding one entry per CDR3 protein. The sample includes 870,000 or so distinct CDR3 sequences, 29% of them seen just once. The sample comprised blood. The receptors originated from a woman of 80 years or more in good health.

This clonotype was seen repeatedly, ten times or more. The chain combines TRBV15 with TRBJ1-5; D remains unclear. Germline V CDR1 and CDR2: LNHNV, YYDKDF (reference sequence). The CDR3 loop spans 15 amino acids. V was clipped by 4 bases and J by 0 bases, with 10 bases between them. In DNA form, the CDR3 reads TGTGCCACCAGCATCGAGGGTCATAGCAATCAGCCCCAGCATTTT. As protein: CATSIEGHSNQPQHF.

A remark on this clonotype: Mismatch with germline at one junction end may stem from a read error. The J gene is TRBJ2-2, the V gene TRBV10-3; D possibly corresponds to TRBD2 (6 bases). This CDR3 is built from 15 residues. CDR1 and CDR2 (germline): ENHRY, SYGVKD. CDR3 in DNA: TGTGCCATCAGCCCCGGGACTCCCAACACCGGGGAGCCGTTTTTT. Translation gives CAISPGTPNTGEPFF.

This clonotype has ten or more counts. The rearrangement uses TRBV4-3 and TRBJ2-3, with D possibly being TRBD1 (5 bases). V dropped 3 bases and J dropped 1 base, with 14 bases sitting between them. The CDR3 extends over 16 amino acids. Looked up from germline, CDR1 is LGHNA and CDR2 is YSLEER. CDR3 amino acids: CASSQMGTGRTDTQYF. In DNA form, the CDR3 reads TGCGCCAGCAGCCAGATGGGCACAGGCCGCACAGATACGCAGTATTTT.

Note on this clonotype: This may stem from a read error, because a much larger clone lies one nucleotide away. V is TRBV6-1 and J is TRBJ2-1; perhaps TRBD1 as D (6 bases). The CDR3 loop spans 14 amino acids. In germline, CDR1 is MNHNS, CDR2 SASEGT. CDR3 sequence: CASSETGFSNERFF. The CDR3 nucleotides read TGTGCCAGCAGTGAAACAGGGTTCTCCAATGAGCGGTTCTTC.

This clonotype was detected many times. V gene TRBV5-1 combines with J gene TRBJ2-5; 8 bases map to TRBD1. Germline lookup yields CDR1 SGHRS and CDR2 YFSETQ. The CDR3 is 16 residues long. J lost 4 bases, V lost 3 bases, and 11 bases had no gene match. As DNA, the CDR3 is TGCGCCAGCAGCTACTTACAGGGGGAAGTTCGAGAGACCCAGTACTTC. It yields the protein CASSYLQGEVRETQYF.

This clonotype was seen repeatedly, ten times or more. This chain joins TRBV6-2 or TRBV6-3 and TRBJ2-1; TRBD2 matches 12 bases. The CDR3 spans 16 residues. CDR1 is MNHEY, CDR2 SVGEGT, per germline. The V segment lost 0 bases and the J segment 10 bases; nucleotides outside the gene matches: 7. CDR3 region: CASSYSSASGGAEQFF. As DNA, the CDR3 is TGTGCCAGCAGTTACTCTAGCGCTAGCGGGGGGGCCGAGCAGTTCTTC.

The V and J genes are TRBV5-1 and TRBJ1-1; unclear D gene. Germline V gene sequence: CDR1 SGHRS, CDR2 YFSETQ. V was shortened by 1 base and J by 0 bases, with 10 bases between the two germline ends. This CDR3 contains 15 residues. Written as DNA, the CDR3 is TGCGCCAGCAGCTTGACTGCAGCGATGAACACTGAAGCTTTCTTT. Encoded protein: CASSLTAAMNTEAFF. Looking up the rest from reference TRBV5-1 and TRBJ1-1 gives the full variable domain: KAGVTQTPRYLIKTRGQQVTLSCSPISGHRSVSWYQQTPGQGLQFLFEYFSETQRNKGNFPGRFSGRQFSNSRSEMNVSTLELGDSALYLCASSLTAAMNTEAFFGQGTRLTVV.

The rearrangement links TRBV20-1 to TRBJ1-6, with a tentative D call TRBD1 (5 bases). Germline CDR1 DFQATT, CDR2 SNEGSKA (reference sequence). Between the trimmed V and J ends, which lost 3 bases and 8 bases, there was a span of 20 bases. The CDR3 spans 16 residues. CDR3 DNA sequence: TGCAGTGCTAGGTCACCAGGCAAGGGGTTAGATTCACCCCTCCACTTT. This codes for CSARSPGKGLDSPLHF.

The gene calls are TRBV7-2 and TRBJ1-2; 8 nucleotides align to TRBD1. V lost 2 bases and J lost 6; bases outside the gene matches: 5. The length of the CDR3 is 14 residues. Per the germline V gene, CDR1 is SGHTA and CDR2 is FQGNSA. The CDR3: CASSLFKTGDGYTF. The CDR3 bases are TGTGCCAGCAGCTTATTCAAGACAGGGGATGGCTACACCTTC.

Worth noting for this clonotype: At one end, the junction sequence differs from germline, possibly due to a read error. The genes are TRBV15 and TRBJ2-4; 7 nucleotides align to TRBD2. The J call could be wrong; TRBJ2-5 is a better fit for the DNA end. Germline V CDR1 and CDR2: LNHNV, YYDKDF (reference sequence). The CDR3 is made up of 15 amino acids. CDR3 in amino acids: CAASLGTNGQETQYF. In nucleotides, the CDR3 is TGTGCCGCCAGCCTCGGGACTAACGGCCAAGAGACCCAGTACTTC.

This clonotype was detected ten times or more. V gene TRBV7-9 combines with J gene TRBJ2-5; weak D call: TRBD2 (6 bases). Germline V CDR1 and CDR2: SEHNR, FQNEAQ (reference sequence). The CDR3 has 15 amino acids. The germline V and J ends were trimmed by 4 bases and 0 bases, with 12 bases remaining between them. CDR3 loop: CASSSPTRNQETQYF. The CDR3 DNA reads as TGTGCCAGCAGCTCTCCGACTAGAAACCAAGAGACCCAGTACTTC.

This chain links TRBV20-1 with TRBJ2-1; 10 positions agree with TRBD2. Looked up from germline, CDR1 is DFQATT and CDR2 is SNEGSKA (reference sequence). The CDR3 has 17 residues. V was clipped by 0 bases and J by 0 bases; unmatched bases: 5. The CDR3 DNA reads as TGCAGTGCTAGAGATCCGTCTAGCGGGAGCTCCTACAATGAGCAGTTCTTC. Amino acid sequence: CSARDPSSGSSYNEQFF.

This clonotype was found many times. The rearrangement links TRBV6-6 to TRBJ2-5; 8 bases agree with TRBD1. Germline lookup yields CDR1 MNHNY and CDR2 SVGAGI (reference sequence). Trimming cost V 6 bases and J 5 bases; bases outside gene matches: 11. There are 15 residues in the CDR3. The chain's CDR3 is CASSHPGRGRETQYF. The CDR3 DNA sequence: TGTGCCAGCAGCCATCCTGGCAGGGGGCGGGAGACCCAGTACTTC.

This clonotype was observed at least ten times. V is TRBV27 and J is TRBJ2-3; D gene unclear. Germline V gene lookup returns CDR1 MNHEY and CDR2 SMNVEV (reference sequence). The CDR3 loop spans 15 amino acids. Trimming took off 5 bases at V and 3 bases at J, with 15 bases between the two ends. CDR3 protein: CASSPTQLSTDTQYF. The CDR3 DNA reads as TGTGCCAGCAGTCCCACCCAGTTATCTACAGATACGCAGTATTTT.

For this clonotype: Given a much more abundant clone one base away, this may be a read error. The chain is built from TRBV7-9 and TRBJ2-3; 10 nucleotides agree with TRBD2. The germline CDR1 and CDR2 sequences are SEHNR and FQNEAQ (reference sequence). CDR3 length: 17 residues. The junction had 9 bases not matched to a gene; V was cut back by 5 bases and J by 1 base. CDR3 region: CASSPGLARARTDTQYF. For the CDR3, the DNA is TGTGCCAGCAGCCCGGGACTAGCGAGGGCCCGCACAGATACGCAGTATTTT.

The chain links TRBV6-5 to TRBJ1-5; 7 positions match TRBD1. With V trimmed by 6 bases and J by 2 bases, 7 bases remained unmatched. Germline CDR1 is MNHEY and CDR2 is SVGAGI. The CDR3 runs to 15 residues. Here the CDR3 reads CASSNRGLGNQPQHF. For the CDR3, the DNA is TGTGCCAGCAGCAACAGGGGTCTGGGCAATCAGCCCCAGCATTTT.

This clonotype appeared once. This clone may be a read error of a much larger clone one base away. The CDR3: CASGTKAGGAYNEQYF. The CDR3 coding sequence is TGCGCCAGCGGCACTAAAGCGGGGGGTGCCTACAATGAGCAGTACTTC. The chain employs TRBV5-1 and TRBJ2-1; 9 positions match TRBD2. The end of the DNA is better explained by TRBJ2-7, so the J call may be wrong. Per germline, CDR1 SGHRS and CDR2 YFSETQ. The CDR3 is 16 residues long.

Only a few counts were recorded for this clonotype. This chain's CDR3 is CASSEMVTGELFF. CDR3 in DNA: TGTGCCAGCAGTGAAATGGTCACCGGGGAGCTGTTTTTT. The chain links TRBV6-1 to TRBJ2-2; D is unresolved. Germline lookup yields CDR1 MNHNS and CDR2 SASEGT. Trimming pared 2 bases from V and 4 bases from J, leaving 5 bases between. The CDR3 sequence is 13 residues long.

This clonotype was counted ten times or more. The genes are TRBV12-3 or TRBV12-4 and TRBJ2-1; D uncertain. V lost 2 bases and J 7 bases, leaving 15 bases between the germline ends. This CDR3 contains 15 residues. CDR3 protein: CASSLNVGPQNEQFF. In DNA, the CDR3 is TGTGCCAGCAGTTTAAACGTAGGACCTCAAAATGAGCAGTTCTTC.

This clonotype was seen a few times. At one end, the junction sequence differs from germline, possibly due to a read error. CDR3 region: CVSSQNYGYTF. CDR3 DNA: TGTGTCAGCAGCCAAAACTATGGCTACACCTTC. This chain joins TRBV5-6 and TRBJ1-2; no firm D call. Germline assignment: CDR1 SGHDT and CDR2 YYEEEE. This CDR3 has 11 amino acids.

This clonotype was seen at least ten times. J is TRBJ2-5 and V is TRBV7-2; D gene unclear. The CDR3 is 15 residues long. Trimming removed 1 base from V and 1 base from J, with 10 bases in between. From germline, CDR1 is SGHTA and CDR2 FQGNSA. CDR3 sequence reads: CASSLDGLIQETQYF. The CDR3 DNA reads as TGTGCCAGCAGCTTAGACGGCCTAATCCAAGAGACCCAGTACTTC.